The rows below give T cell receptor beta chains drawn from one sample of a study of early T cells in non-severe SARS-CoV-2 infection. TCRdb recomputed calls from the 5' RACE reads with MiXCR, one row per CDR3 protein. The sample contains 50,000 or so distinct CDR3 sequences, about 16% of which appear only once. Material: whole blood, obtained at baseline. The receptor set was obtained from an adult who was a healthcare worker with PCR-confirmed SARS-CoV-2 infection or an uninfected control (not recorded which). Both conserved end residues are part of each CDR3.

V gene | CDR3 length | CDR3 protein
TRBV15 | 15 | CATSRHLGVGEKLFF
TRBV29-1 | 14 | CSVEDKAGVDTQYF
TRBV7-9 | 16 | CASSFTSGVRAYEQYF
TRBV7-2 | 17 | CASSPDLAGVGTGELFF
TRBV11-2 | 14 | CASSLVGRSHEQYF
TRBV29-1 | 12 | CSVVPLETEAFF
TRBV20-1 | 13 | CSASEQGDYGYTF
TRBV4-2 | 17 | CASSQEPSGVATDTQYF
TRBV20-1 | 13 | CSASTQGPGELFF
TRBV5-6 | 16 | CASSTRRDSRDNEQFF
TRBV28 | 14 | CASSWRGLTNEQFF
TRBV20-1 | 15 | CSAQRQGAAKNIQYF
TRBV4-1 | 16 | CASSQRGRQGTDTQYF
TRBV11-1 | 16 | CASSLGRRPAVYEQYF
TRBV7-9 | 16 | CASSTGGAGDQETQYF
TRBV12-3/TRBV12-4 | 15 | CASSLKAGGLETQYF
TRBV11-3 | 15 | CASSLDGSSYNEQFF
TRBV29-1 | 16 | CSAYGTGGPTSYGYTF
TRBV7-9 | 15 | CASSSTAYSNQPQHF
TRBV5-6 | 14 | CASSLNPWGTEAFF
TRBV28 | 15 | CASSLWAVTLGGYTF
TRBV10-2 | 15 | CASSSSGVLNEKLFF
TRBV7-8 | 16 | CASSFEIWASTDTQYF
TRBV11-2 | 18 | CASFAPRGTVRRGTEAFF
TRBV7-9 | 11 | CASSSGREQYF
TRBV30 | 16 | CAWRDMTGGLHSPLHF
TRBV7-8 | 13 | CASSPRLGEPQHF
TRBV10-2 | 10 | CASGVDTQYF
TRBV20-1 | 12 | CSASLMNTEAFF